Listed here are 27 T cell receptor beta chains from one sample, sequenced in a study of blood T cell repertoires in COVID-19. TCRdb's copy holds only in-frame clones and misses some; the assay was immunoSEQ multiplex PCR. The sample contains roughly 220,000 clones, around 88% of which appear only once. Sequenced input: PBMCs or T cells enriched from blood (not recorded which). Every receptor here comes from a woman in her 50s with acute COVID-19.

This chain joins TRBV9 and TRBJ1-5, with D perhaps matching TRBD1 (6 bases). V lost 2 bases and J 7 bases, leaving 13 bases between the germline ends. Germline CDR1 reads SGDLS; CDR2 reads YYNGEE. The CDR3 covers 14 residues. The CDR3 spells CASSVGGASQPQHF. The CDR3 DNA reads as TGTGCCAGCAGCGTGGGGGGGGCAAGCCAGCCCCAGCATTTT.

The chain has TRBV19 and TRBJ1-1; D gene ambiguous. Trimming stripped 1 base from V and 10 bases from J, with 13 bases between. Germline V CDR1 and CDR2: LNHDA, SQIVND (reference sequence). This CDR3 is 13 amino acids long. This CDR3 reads CASSIVQAGRAFF. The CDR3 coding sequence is TGTGCCAGTAGTATAGTCCAGGCCGGTAGAGCTTTCTTT.

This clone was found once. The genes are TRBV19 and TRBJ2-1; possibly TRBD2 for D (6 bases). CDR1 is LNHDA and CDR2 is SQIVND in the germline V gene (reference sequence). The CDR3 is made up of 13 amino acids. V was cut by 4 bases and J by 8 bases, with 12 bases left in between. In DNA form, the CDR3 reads TGTGCCAGTAGTACTGTCGGGAGCTATGAGCAGTTCTTC. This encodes CASSTVGSYEQFF.

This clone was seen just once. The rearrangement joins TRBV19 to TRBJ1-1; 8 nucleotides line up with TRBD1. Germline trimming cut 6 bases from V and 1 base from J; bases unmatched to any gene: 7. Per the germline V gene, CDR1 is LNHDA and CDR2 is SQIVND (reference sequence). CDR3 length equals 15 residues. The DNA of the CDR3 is TGTGCCAGTAGACCCGGGACAGGCAGGAACACTGAAGCTTTCTTT. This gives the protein CASRPGTGRNTEAFF.

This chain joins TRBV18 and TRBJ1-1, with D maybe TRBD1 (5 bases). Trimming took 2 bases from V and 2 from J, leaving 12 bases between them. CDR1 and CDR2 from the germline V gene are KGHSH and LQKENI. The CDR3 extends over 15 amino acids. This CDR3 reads CASSPTLRENTEAFF. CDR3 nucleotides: TGTGCCAGCTCACCAACTCTCAGGGAAAACACTGAAGCTTTCTTT.

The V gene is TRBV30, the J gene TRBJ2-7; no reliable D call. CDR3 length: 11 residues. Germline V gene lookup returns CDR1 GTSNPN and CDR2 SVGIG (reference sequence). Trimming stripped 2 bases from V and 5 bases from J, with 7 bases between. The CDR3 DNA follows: TGTGCCTGGAGTCCCTATAACGAGCAGTACTTC. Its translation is CAWSPYNEQYF.

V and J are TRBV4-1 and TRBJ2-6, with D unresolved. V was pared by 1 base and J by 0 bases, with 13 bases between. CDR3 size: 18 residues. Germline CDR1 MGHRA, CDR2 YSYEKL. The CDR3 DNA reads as TGCGCCAGCAGCCAAGGGGCAGCCTACAGCTCTGGGGCCAACGTCCTGACTTTC. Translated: CASSQGAAYSSGANVLTF.

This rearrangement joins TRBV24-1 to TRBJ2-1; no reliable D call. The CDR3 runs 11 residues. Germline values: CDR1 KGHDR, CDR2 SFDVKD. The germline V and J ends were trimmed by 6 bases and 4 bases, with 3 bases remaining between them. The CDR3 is CATSSYNEQFF. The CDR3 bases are TGTGCCACCAGTTCGTACAATGAGCAGTTCTTC.

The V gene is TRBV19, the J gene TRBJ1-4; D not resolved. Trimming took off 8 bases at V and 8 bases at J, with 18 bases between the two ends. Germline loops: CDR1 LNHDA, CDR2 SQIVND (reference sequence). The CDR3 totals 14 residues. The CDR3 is CASRSGSWEEKLFF. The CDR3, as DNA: TGTGCCAGTCGATCGGGGAGTTGGGAAGAAAAACTGTTTTTT.

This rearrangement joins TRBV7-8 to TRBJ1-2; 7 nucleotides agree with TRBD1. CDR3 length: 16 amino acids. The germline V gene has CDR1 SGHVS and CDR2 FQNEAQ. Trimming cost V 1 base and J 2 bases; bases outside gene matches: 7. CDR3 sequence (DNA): TGTGCCAGCAGCTTAGGGAGGGGACAGAGAAACTATGGCTACACCTTC. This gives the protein CASSLGRGQRNYGYTF.

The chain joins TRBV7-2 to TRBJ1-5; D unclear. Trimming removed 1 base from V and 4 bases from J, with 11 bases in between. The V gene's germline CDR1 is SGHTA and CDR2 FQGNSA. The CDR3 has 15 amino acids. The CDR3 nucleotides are TGTGCCAGCAGCTTAGGTAGCAGCAATAATCAGCCCCAGCATTTT. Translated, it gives CASSLGSSNNQPQHF.

The DNA of the CDR3 is TGTGCCAGCAGTGACTCGGGCAGGGCGAGTGGGACAGATACGCAGTATTTT. This codes for CASSDSGRASGTDTQYF. The chain uses TRBV6-4 and TRBJ2-3; D might be TRBD1 (5 bases). The CDR3 consists of 17 residues. CDR1 is MRHNA, CDR2 SNTAGT, per germline. Trimming stripped 0 bases from V and 3 bases from J, with 16 bases between.

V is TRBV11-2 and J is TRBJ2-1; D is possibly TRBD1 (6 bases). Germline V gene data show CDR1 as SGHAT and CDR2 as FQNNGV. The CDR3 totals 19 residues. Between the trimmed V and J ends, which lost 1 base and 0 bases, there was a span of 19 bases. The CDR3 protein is CASSLVGRGAALSYNEQFF. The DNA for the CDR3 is TGTGCCAGCAGCTTAGTAGGCAGGGGAGCCGCTCTCTCCTACAATGAGCAGTTCTTC.

The CDR3, as DNA: TGTGCCAGCAGCATAAAGGGACTAGCGGTCACAGATACGCAGTATTTT. It is translated as CASSIKGLAVTDTQYF. This sequence joins TRBV7-3 and TRBJ2-3; 11 nucleotides line up with TRBD2. V shed 5 bases and J 2 bases; nucleotides not matched to a gene: 6. The germline CDR1 and CDR2 sequences are SGHTA and FQGTGA. This CDR3 spans 16 amino acids.

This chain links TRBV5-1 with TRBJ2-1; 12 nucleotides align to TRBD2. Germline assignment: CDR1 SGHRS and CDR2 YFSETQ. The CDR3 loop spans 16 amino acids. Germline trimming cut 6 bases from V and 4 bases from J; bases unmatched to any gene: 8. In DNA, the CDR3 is TGCGCCAGCAACCTAGGGACTAGCGGGTTTTACAATGAGCAGTTCTTC. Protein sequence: CASNLGTSGFYNEQFF. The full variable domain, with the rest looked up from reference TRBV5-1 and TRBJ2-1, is KAGVTQTPRYLIKTRGQQVTLSCSPISGHRSVSWYQQTPGQGLQFLFEYFSETQRNKGNFPGRFSGRQFSNSRSEMNVSTLELGDSALYLCASNLGTSGFYNEQFFGPGTRLTVL.

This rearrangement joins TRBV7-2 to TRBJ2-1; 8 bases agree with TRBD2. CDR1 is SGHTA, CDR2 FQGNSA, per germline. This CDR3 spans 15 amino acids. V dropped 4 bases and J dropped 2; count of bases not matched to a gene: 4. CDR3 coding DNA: TGTGCCAGCAGCTACAGCGGGAGTACCTACAATGAGCAGTTCTTC. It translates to CASSYSGSTYNEQFF.

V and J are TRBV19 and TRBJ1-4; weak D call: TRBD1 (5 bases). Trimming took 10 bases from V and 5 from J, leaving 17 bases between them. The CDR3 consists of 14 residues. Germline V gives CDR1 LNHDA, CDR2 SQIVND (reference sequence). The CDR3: CAMSSGTTNEKLFF. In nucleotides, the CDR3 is TGTGCCATGAGCTCAGGGACTACGAATGAAAAACTGTTTTTT.

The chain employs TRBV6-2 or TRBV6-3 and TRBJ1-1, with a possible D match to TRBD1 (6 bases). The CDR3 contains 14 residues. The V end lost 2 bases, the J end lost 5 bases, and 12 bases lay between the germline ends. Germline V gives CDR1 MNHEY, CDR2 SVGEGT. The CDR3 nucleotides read TGTGCCAGCAGTTACATTACAGGGCGGACTGAAGCTTTCTTT. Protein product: CASSYITGRTEAFF.

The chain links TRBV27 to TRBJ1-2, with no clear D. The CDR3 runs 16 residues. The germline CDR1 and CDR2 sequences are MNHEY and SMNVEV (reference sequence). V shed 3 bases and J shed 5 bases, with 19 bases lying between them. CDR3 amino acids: CASSFVAGVPSYGYTF. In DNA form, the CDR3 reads TGTGCCAGCAGTTTCGTGGCGGGAGTTCCATCATATGGCTACACCTTC.

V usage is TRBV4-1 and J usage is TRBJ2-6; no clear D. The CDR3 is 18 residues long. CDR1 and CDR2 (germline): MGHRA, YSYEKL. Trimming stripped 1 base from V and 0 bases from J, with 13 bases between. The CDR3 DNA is TGCGCCAGCAGCCAAGGACAAAATACCTTCTCTGGGGCCAACGTCCTGACTTTC. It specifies CASSQGQNTFSGANVLTF.

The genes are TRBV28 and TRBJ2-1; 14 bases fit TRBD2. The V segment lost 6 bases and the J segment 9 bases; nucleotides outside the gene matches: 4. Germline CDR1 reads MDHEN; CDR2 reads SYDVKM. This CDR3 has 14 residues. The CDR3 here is CASSAGTSGGEQFF. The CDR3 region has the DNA TGTGCCAGCAGCGCCGGGACTAGCGGGGGTGAGCAGTTCTTC.

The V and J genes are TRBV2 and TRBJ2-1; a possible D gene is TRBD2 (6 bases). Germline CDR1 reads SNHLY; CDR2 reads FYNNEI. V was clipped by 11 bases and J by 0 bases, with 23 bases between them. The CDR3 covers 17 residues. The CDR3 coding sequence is TGTGCCGCCCTCCGGGCAGGCTACGGGGGCTCCTACAATGAGCAGTTCTTC. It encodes CAALRAGYGGSYNEQFF. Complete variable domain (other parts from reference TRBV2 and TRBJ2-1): EPEVTQTPSHQVTQMGQEVILRCVPISNHLYFYWYRQILGQKVEFLVSFYNNEISEKSEIFDDQFSVERPDGSNFTLKIRSTKLEDSAMYFCAALRAGYGGSYNEQFFGPGTRLTVL.

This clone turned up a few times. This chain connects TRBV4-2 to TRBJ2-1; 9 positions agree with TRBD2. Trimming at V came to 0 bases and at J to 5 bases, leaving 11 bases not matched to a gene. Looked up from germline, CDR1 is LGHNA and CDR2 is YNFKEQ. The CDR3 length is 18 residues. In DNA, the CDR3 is TGTGCCAGCAGCCAAGATGTGTTGTATGGGACTAGCCACAATGAGCAGTTCTTC. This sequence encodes CASSQDVLYGTSHNEQFF.

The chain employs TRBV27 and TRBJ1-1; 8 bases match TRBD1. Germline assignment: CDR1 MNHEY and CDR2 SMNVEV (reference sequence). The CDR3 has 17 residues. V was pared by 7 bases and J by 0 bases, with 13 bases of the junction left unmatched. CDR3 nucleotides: TGTGCCAGCACGGGGCCAGGGGGCGATTCCATGAACACTGAAGCTTTCTTT. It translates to CASTGPGGDSMNTEAFF.

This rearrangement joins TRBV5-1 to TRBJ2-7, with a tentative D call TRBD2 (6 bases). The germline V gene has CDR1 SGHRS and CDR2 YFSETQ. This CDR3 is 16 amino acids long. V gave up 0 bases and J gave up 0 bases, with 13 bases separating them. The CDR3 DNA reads TGCGCCAGCAGCTTGGGTGGGGGGAGAGGCTCCTACGAGCAGTACTTC. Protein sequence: CASSLGGGRGSYEQYF.

The CDR3 DNA reads TGTGCCAGCAGATCGGGGACAGGGGGCTCTGGAAACACCATATATTTT. As protein: CASRSGTGGSGNTIYF. The chain is built from TRBV13 and TRBJ1-3; 11 bases match TRBD1. Trimming at V came to 6 bases and at J to 0 bases, leaving 4 bases not matched to a gene. CDR1 and CDR2 from the germline V gene are PRHDT and FYEKMQ (reference sequence). CDR3 length: 16 amino acids.

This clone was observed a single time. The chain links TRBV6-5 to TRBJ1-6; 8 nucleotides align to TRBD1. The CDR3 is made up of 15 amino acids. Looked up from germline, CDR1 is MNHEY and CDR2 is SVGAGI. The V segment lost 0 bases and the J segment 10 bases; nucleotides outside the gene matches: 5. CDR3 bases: TGTGCCAGCAGTTACTCAGGCAGGGGGCTGTCACCCCTCCACTTT. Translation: CASSYSGRGLSPLHF.